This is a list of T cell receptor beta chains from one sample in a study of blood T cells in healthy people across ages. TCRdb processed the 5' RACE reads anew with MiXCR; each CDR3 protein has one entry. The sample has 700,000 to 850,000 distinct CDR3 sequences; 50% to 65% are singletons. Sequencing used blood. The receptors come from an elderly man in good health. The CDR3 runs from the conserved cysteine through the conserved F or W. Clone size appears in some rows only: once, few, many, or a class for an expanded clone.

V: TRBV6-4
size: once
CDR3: CASSRRGQVPPPYNEQFF

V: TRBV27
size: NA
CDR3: CASSLKRGPNEQYF

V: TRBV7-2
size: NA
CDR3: CASSLAGGKGAEAFF

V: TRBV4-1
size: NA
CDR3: CASSQEGAASQETQYF

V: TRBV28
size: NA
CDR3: CASSSGQGGSYEQYF

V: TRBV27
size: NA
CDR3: CASSTLDNIQYF

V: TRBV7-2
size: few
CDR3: CASRQRQTTSGANVLTF

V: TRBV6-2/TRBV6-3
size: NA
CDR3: CASSYGAVRQWEQYF

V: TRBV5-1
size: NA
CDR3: CASSLGGSGSSYEQYF

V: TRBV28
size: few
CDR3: CASSDTGTIEQYF

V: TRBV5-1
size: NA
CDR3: CASNVQNLNTDTQYF

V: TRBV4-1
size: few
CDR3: CASSRETSGSLYEQYF

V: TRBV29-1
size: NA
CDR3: CSVRFYNEQFF

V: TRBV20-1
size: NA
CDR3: CSAIRLAKTYEQYF

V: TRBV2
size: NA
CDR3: CASSLTGAGGETQYF

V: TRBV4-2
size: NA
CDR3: CASSQETSGRTLGDRQTQYF

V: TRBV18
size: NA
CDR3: CASNGVTYNEQFF

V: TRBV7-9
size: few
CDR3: CASSSGTARYEQYF

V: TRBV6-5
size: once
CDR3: CASSSGQGWEKLFF

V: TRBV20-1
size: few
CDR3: CSARGDGERDHRYNEQFF

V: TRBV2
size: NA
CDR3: CASSGIYEGVDEQFF

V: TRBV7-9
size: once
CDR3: CASSPWIRTASYEQYF